One sample yielded the 20 T cell receptor beta chains listed below, sequenced in a study of radiotherapy plus CTLA-4 blockade in lung cancer. Measured with immunoSEQ multiplex PCR; TCRdb has only the in-frame clones, and not every one. The table includes 75,000 or so clones, about 80% detected once. This specimen was peripheral blood, taken from a patient treated with radiotherapy plus ipilimumab. All receptors come from a human donor with non-small cell lung cancer who had a complete response to radiotherapy plus ipilimumab.

The rearrangement uses TRBV28 and TRBJ2-1, with D perhaps matching TRBD2 (6 bases). Germline V gives CDR1 MDHEN, CDR2 SYDVKM. With 5 bases removed from V and 9 bases from J, the gap between germline ends came to 23 bases. The length of the CDR3 is 16 residues. CDR3 nucleotides: TGTGCCAGCAGTCCTTCGGGGACTGACCTGCGCGGTGAGCAGTTCTTC. Its translation is CASSPSGTDLRGEQFF.

The chain has TRBV7-8 and TRBJ1-6; D is ambiguous. This CDR3 has 15 residues. CDR1 and CDR2 (germline): SGHVS, FQNEAQ. Trimming took off 3 bases at V and 2 bases at J, with 8 bases between the two ends. The CDR3 region is CASSFRGAYNSPLHF. The CDR3 nucleotides read TGTGCCAGCAGCTTTCGAGGCGCCTATAATTCACCCCTCCACTTT. The full variable domain, its missing parts supplied by reference TRBV7-8 and TRBJ1-6, is GAGVSQSPRYKVAKRGQDVALRCDPISGHVSLFWYQQALGQGPEFLTYFQNEAQLDKSGLPSDRFFAERPEGSVSTLKIQRTQQEDSAVYLCASSFRGAYNSPLHFGNGTRLTVT.

The chain carries TRBV7-9 and TRBJ1-1; D unclear. Trimming left V 2 bases short and J 6 bases short, with 13 bases between. This CDR3 comprises 14 residues. The germline V gene has CDR1 SEHNR and CDR2 FQNEAQ (reference sequence). This CDR3 is CASSLSAGGAEAFF. CDR3 DNA sequence: TGTGCCAGCAGCTTATCGGCAGGCGGGGCTGAAGCTTTCTTT.

The chain has TRBV6-1 and TRBJ1-4; D is unresolved. This CDR3 contains 17 residues. V lost 2 bases and J 2 bases, leaving 15 bases between the germline ends. Germline values: CDR1 MNHNS, CDR2 SASEGT. The CDR3 DNA is TGTGCCAGCAGTGAAAGCGGGTACACCGGGACTAATGAAAAACTGTTTTTT. Protein sequence: CASSESGYTGTNEKLFF.

The chain joins TRBV29-1 to TRBJ1-1; D not certain. The CDR3 consists of 10 residues. CDR1 SQVTM and CDR2 ANQGSEA come from the germline V gene. The V gene lost 6 bases and the J gene lost 7 bases, with 9 bases spanning the gap. The CDR3 loop reads CSVRRGEAFF. The CDR3 bases are TGCAGCGTACGGCGGGGTGAAGCTTTCTTT.

The rearrangement joins TRBV12-5 to TRBJ2-1; 12 nucleotides match TRBD1. CDR3 length: 16 residues. The V gene end was trimmed by 2 bases and the J gene end by 9 bases; junction bases not matched to a gene: 8. The germline V gene encodes CDR1 LGHNT and CDR2 FRNRAP. The CDR3 spells CASGLLTGTGGVEQFF. The CDR3 DNA reads TGTGCTAGTGGTTTGTTGACCGGGACAGGGGGCGTTGAGCAGTTCTTC.

This chain uses TRBV10-3 with TRBJ1-1; D not certain. Trimming removed 0 bases from V and 5 bases from J, with 19 bases in between. The CDR3 has 17 amino acids. Germline CDR1 reads ENHRY; CDR2 reads SYGVKD. The CDR3 loop is CAISESTIRRTGTEAFF. CDR3 nucleotide sequence: TGTGCCATCAGTGAGTCGACGATAAGACGGACGGGGACTGAAGCTTTCTTT.

This chain joins TRBV7-8 and TRBJ2-2; 9 nucleotides line up with TRBD1. This CDR3 is built from 15 residues. The germline CDR1 and CDR2 sequences are SGHVS and FQNEAQ. Losses at the gene ends were 5 bases for V and 8 bases for J; bases not matched to a gene: 9. CDR3 sequence: CASSPRTGAAGELFF. DNA of the CDR3: TGTGCCAGCAGCCCGCGGACAGGGGCGGCAGGGGAGCTGTTTTTT.

The rearrangement links TRBV18 to TRBJ2-2; D is unresolved. Germline V gives CDR1 KGHSH, CDR2 LQKENI. This CDR3 contains 15 residues. V lost 6 bases and J lost 4, with 15 bases in between. The CDR3 protein is CASSPDTASTGELFF. The CDR3 DNA reads as TGTGCCAGCTCGCCTGACACCGCCTCCACCGGGGAGCTGTTTTTT.

This clone has a single count. This chain connects TRBV11-2 to TRBJ2-3; no clear D. Between the trimmed V and J ends, which lost 1 base and 6 bases, there was a span of 5 bases. Germline assignment: CDR1 SGHAT and CDR2 FQNNGV. This CDR3 is 12 amino acids long. CDR3: CASSLVWDTQYF. The CDR3 DNA reads as TGTGCCAGCAGCTTAGTGTGGGATACGCAGTATTTT.

J is TRBJ1-2 and V is TRBV19; D remains ambiguous. CDR1 is LNHDA and CDR2 is SQIVND in the germline V gene (reference sequence). V was cut by 3 bases and J by 2 bases, with 19 bases left in between. This CDR3 is built from 17 residues. The CDR3: CASSIFGLTSGNYGYTF. The CDR3 DNA reads as TGTGCCAGTAGTATTTTCGGGCTCACGAGTGGGAACTATGGCTACACCTTC. Full variable domain (remainder filled in from reference TRBV19 and TRBJ1-2): DGGITQSPKYLFRKEGQNVTLSCEQNLNHDAMYWYRQDPGQGLRLIYYSQIVNDFQKGDIAEGYSVSREKKESFPLTVTSAQKNPTAFYLCASSIFGLTSGNYGYTFGSGTRLTVV.

The chain carries TRBV15 and TRBJ1-5; maybe TRBD1 (6 bases). Trimming took off 0 bases at V and 7 bases at J, with 13 bases between the two ends. CDR3 length: 15 residues. Germline CDR1 reads LNHNV; CDR2 reads YYDKDF (reference sequence). CDR3 sequence (DNA): TGTGCCACCAGCAGAGAACAGGGTAGTAGCCAGCCCCAGCATTTT. It translates to CATSREQGSSQPQHF.

The chain recombines TRBV7-2 with TRBJ1-1; 7 nucleotides agree with TRBD1. CDR3 length equals 15 residues. Germline-derived CDR1 and CDR2 are SGHTA and FQGNSA. Trimming at V came to 4 bases and at J to 1 base, leaving 6 bases not matched to a gene. CDR3 amino acids: CASSSYRGRNTEAFF. DNA of the CDR3: TGTGCCAGCAGCTCATACAGGGGAAGGAACACTGAAGCTTTCTTT.

This chain links TRBV7-8 with TRBJ2-1; D remains unclear. Trimming removed 1 base at V and 6 bases at J, with 10 bases between. This CDR3 is 14 amino acids long. Germline-derived CDR1 and CDR2 are SGHVS and FQNEAQ. DNA of the CDR3: TGTGCCAGCAGCTTAGTCCGAAGAGGCAATGAGCAGTTCTTC. Translated: CASSLVRRGNEQFF.

About this clone itself: The junction differs from germline at one of its ends, possibly a read error. This rearrangement joins TRBV7-7 to TRBJ2-1; TRBD1 agrees at 7 bases. The germline CDR1 and CDR2 sequences are SSHAT and FNYEAQ (reference sequence). This CDR3 spans 14 amino acids. The CDR3 nucleotides are TGTGCTAGCAGCTTCGGGACAGCCAACAATGAGCAGTTCTTC. Its translation is CASSFGTANNEQFF.

This clone was seen a handful of times. The genes are TRBV7-9 and TRBJ1-5, with 8 bases fitting TRBD1. V lost 4 bases and J lost 2; bases outside the gene matches: 10. Germline CDR1 and CDR2: SEHNR and FQNEAQ (reference sequence). The CDR3 extends over 17 amino acids. CDR3 sequence (DNA): TGTGCCAGCAGCTCCAACCAGGGGGCCTACGGCAATCAGCCCCAGCATTTT. This sequence encodes CASSSNQGAYGNQPQHF. The full variable domain, its missing parts supplied by reference TRBV7-9 and TRBJ1-5, is DTGVSQNPRHKITKRGQNVTFRCDPISEHNRLYWYRQTLGQGPEFLTYFQNEAQLEKSRLLSDRFSAERPKGSFSTLEIQRTEQGDSAMYLCASSSNQGAYGNQPQHFGDGTRLSIL.

J is TRBJ2-5 and V is TRBV18; 13 positions match TRBD2. V gave up 3 bases and J gave up 0 bases; unmatched junction bases: 1. This CDR3 is 16 amino acids long. Germline V lookup: CDR1 KGHSH, CDR2 LQKENI. In DNA form, the CDR3 reads TGTGCCAGCTCACCGACTAGCGGGGGGTACCAAGAGACCCAGTACTTC. The encoded protein is CASSPTSGGYQETQYF.

J is TRBJ2-7 and V is TRBV5-4; the D gene is possibly TRBD1 (5 bases). The CDR3 is 15 residues long. With 3 bases removed from V and 0 bases from J, the gap between germline ends came to 13 bases. Germline V gene data show CDR1 as SGHNT and CDR2 as YYREEE (reference sequence). CDR3 amino acids: CASSSGPGASYEQYF. The CDR3, as DNA: TGTGCCAGCAGCTCAGGGCCTGGGGCCTCCTACGAGCAGTACTTC.

The V and J genes are TRBV7-2 and TRBJ1-1; no firm D call. From germline, CDR1 is SGHTA and CDR2 FQGNSA. The V end was cut by 1 base, the J end by 0 bases, with 9 bases between. The CDR3 contains 15 residues. The CDR3 nucleotides read TGTGCCAGCAGCTTAGTTGTCAGGCTGAACACTGAAGCTTTCTTT. Residues: CASSLVVRLNTEAFF.

The chain carries TRBV10-1 and TRBJ2-2; no clear D gene. The V end was cut by 4 bases, the J end by 6 bases, with 15 bases between. Germline loops: CDR1 WNHNN, CDR2 SYGVQD (reference sequence). The CDR3 is 15 residues long. CDR3 sequence: CASSVTATKPGELFF. The CDR3 coding sequence is TGCGCCAGCAGTGTAACTGCCACGAAACCCGGGGAGCTGTTTTTT.